This TCR beta chain came from a study of T cell clonotyping in hematopoietic cell transplantation listed by TCRdb under 2021. For the study in its entirety: A total of fewer than 150 blood samples were gathered in the study from approximately 32 consecutive transplant recipients along with their related donors. Recruitment of patients was conducted between 2015 and January 2017, and follow-up was continued until late 2020 or death.

To note about this clone: This clone's antigen is unknown. Base qualities were left out, and no much larger clone turns up one base away.

The sample's time point label, in plain terms: 180 days after allo-HCT. Recipient blood was collected about 28 days before transplant and at days 30, 100 and 180 after transplant. Using Nuclei Lysis Solution, genomic DNA was extracted from unfractionated peripheral blood mononuclear cells that were either fresh or cryopreserved. With the immunoSEQ assay, which is a bias-controlled multiplex PCR relying on V- and J-specific primers, TCR beta CDR3 regions were amplified from genomic DNA. A proprietary barcode and Illumina adapter sequences were added to the CDR3 amplicons in a second PCR step. An Illumina MiSeq instrument was used to sequence the CDR3 libraries. For the original study's pipeline: Export and quality control were handled in immunoSEQ Analyzer 3.0, while downstream analyses relied on R Bioconductor and Immunarch. Only productive rearrangements within the normalized downsampled data set were used in the calculation of repertoire metrics. Pathologically expanded clonotypes were defined as those larger than 5 templates in the normalized cohort. The Inverse Simpson Index was used to measure repertoire diversity. To capture all clonotypes, CMV-specificity analyses were performed on the non-normalized data set. Held by TCRdb, this immuneACCESS table contains in-frame sequences only and omits some clones. Under half of the omission traces to an unresolved V gene where checked; the cause of the rest is unknown. V and J calls and clone size are given by that table; D and trimming were obtained from the DNA. The sample table holds about 9,400 clones, of which around 79% were seen once. Of the sample, about 15% falls within the top ten clones.

The CDR3 measures 15 amino acids from cysteine to phenylalanine. The kept DNA is CDR3 alone, 45 bases in frame from the first base. V is trimmed back by 2 bases and J by 1 base, and the junction contains 3 bases that no gene match accounts for. Sequences SNHLY (CDR1) and FYNNEI (CDR2) are obtained from the germline V gene. The paper as a whole reports these results and caveats: The sample size was limited and the cells went unsorted, which meant the CD4 and CD8 repertoire contributions could not be told apart. Broader posttransplant TCR repertoire diversity was predicted by donor and pretransplant recipient Inverse Simpson Index values. Only a small fraction of recipient repertoires overlapped donor repertoires, with over 95% appearing de novo at the given depth. After transplant, TCR diversity in recipients dropped, and pathologically expanded clonotypes climbed progressively between day 30 and day 180.

The chain couples TRBV2 to TRBJ2-3; TRBD2 agrees with 7 junctional bases. Sequencing was performed on PBMCs, taken 180 days after allogeneic stem cell transplant. The clonotype comes from a male patient in his thirties or forties who had an allogeneic stem cell transplant from a related donor, so the T cells may come from the graft donor. Some clones in this sample may be carry-over from other donors' samples. CDR3 loop: CASSELGGGTDTQYF. The DNA sequence is as follows: TGTGCCAGCAGTGAACTGGGGGGGGGCACAGATACGCAGTATTTT.